This T cell receptor (beta chain) was documented in a study of blood T cells in healthy people across ages. Study-wide results and caveats: As naive T cell percentage varied, TCR beta diversity correlated strongly with it. With unsorted PBMCs, a conclusive comparison of naive versus antigen-experienced cells was not possible.

The germline V and J ends were trimmed by 2 bases and 8 bases, with 10 bases remaining between them. The CDR3 spans 13 residues. This clonotype has at least ten counts. Antigen: not known. It was with a sample-barcoded 5' primer and a J-beta primer mix that a second PCR of roughly 7 to 12 cycles was run. TCRdb re-called the 5' RACE reads with MiXCR, one entry per CDR3 protein. The table records around 800,000 distinct CDR3 sequences, approximately 24% of them present only once. Every sample had a minimum of 6.5 million PBMCs isolated. The sample was also linked to a second study, of T cells of mothers and their children. That work adds: Researchers put all of the extracted RNA into cDNA synthesis, using roughly 1.5 ug per 15 ul.

This clonotype originated in a boy aged 10-17 years in good health. Sequenced: blood. The chain is built from TRBV12-3 or TRBV12-4 and TRBJ2-1; D gene uncertain. CDR3 DNA: TGTGCCAGCAGTTTAATTCGGTACGATGAGCAGTTCTTC. It translates to CASSLIRYDEQFF.